The rows below give T cell receptor beta chains drawn from one sample of a study of molecular identifiers for immune sequencing clone quantification. TCRdb passed the PCR reads through MiXCR, listing each CDR3 protein once. Here the sample spans about 640,000 distinct CDR3 sequences, roughly 21% being singletons. The sequenced sample was naive CD8+ T cells from blood, with Jurkat cell RNA spiked in. The receptors were sampled from a human donor in good health. Some libraries in this study had Jurkat cell RNA spiked in. The CDR3 runs from the conserved cysteine through the conserved F or W. Each record gives: J gene, V gene, D gene, CDR3 protein. D genes are given only for firm matches.

TRBJ1-1,TRBV6-2/TRBV6-3,-,CASSYYQGNTEAFF
TRBJ2-1,TRBV20-1,TRBD2,CSARDISSGSGNEQFF
TRBJ1-1,TRBV20-1,TRBD1,CSARDSVDGTGVDTEAFF
TRBJ2-5,TRBV7-9,-,CASSRTPGQETQYF
TRBJ2-1,TRBV11-2,-,CASIGTQYNEQFF
TRBJ2-3,TRBV19,TRBD2,CASSWGSGTGPDTQYF
TRBJ2-1,TRBV4-3,TRBD2,CASSQDSSLAGDGNEQFF
TRBJ2-5,TRBV20-1,-,CSARATEGTQYF
TRBJ2-1,TRBV20-1,TRBD2,CSARELAGGPYLSGQFF
TRBJ1-1,TRBV7-6,-,CASSLILGTEASF
TRBJ1-5,TRBV7-2,TRBD1,CASSSGQGTQPQHF